This passage covers 25 T cell receptor beta chains from one sample sequenced in a study of blood T cell repertoires in COVID-19. The method was immunoSEQ multiplex PCR; TCRdb's version includes in-frame clones alone and lacks a portion of them. The sample records roughly 95,000 clones, more than 75% being singletons. The sequencing sample was made of peripheral blood. These receptors came from a man aged 50 to 60 with active or convalescent COVID-19.

The chain combines TRBV28 with TRBJ1-2; 9 bases are shared with TRBD1. The CDR3 runs 13 residues. J gave up 3 bases and V 7 bases, and 3 bases lay outside the gene matches. CDR1 is MDHEN and CDR2 is SYDVKM in the germline V gene. This CDR3 reads CASTRTGDYGYTF. As DNA, the CDR3 is TGTGCCAGCACCCGGACAGGGGACTATGGCTACACCTTC.

The CDR3 DNA reads TGTGCCAGCAGCTCCGCCAATAGGGACAACTACAATGAGCAGTTCTTC. It encodes CASSSANRDNYNEQFF. The chain joins TRBV11-2 to TRBJ2-1; TRBD1 might be the D (6 bases). Germline V CDR1 and CDR2: SGHAT, FQNNGV. The CDR3 totals 16 residues. With 4 bases removed from V and 3 bases from J, the gap between germline ends came to 16 bases.

The chain uses TRBV10-1 and TRBJ2-2; 12 bases line up with TRBD2. V gave up 3 bases and J gave up 6 bases; unmatched junction bases: 5. This CDR3 comprises 16 residues. Germline V gives CDR1 WNHNN, CDR2 SYGVQD (reference sequence). For the CDR3, the DNA is TGCGCCAGCAGTGACCTAGCGGGGGGGCCATCCGGGGAGCTGTTTTTT. Its protein product is CASSDLAGGPSGELFF.

The chain recombines TRBV15 with TRBJ2-1; D remains ambiguous. V shed 0 bases and J shed 7 bases, with 4 bases lying between them. Germline CDR1 LNHNV, CDR2 YYDKDF (reference sequence). CDR3 length: 12 amino acids. The CDR3: CATSRDRNEQFF. The CDR3 DNA reads as TGTGCCACCAGCAGAGATCGGAATGAGCAGTTCTTC.

The V call is TRBV2, the J call TRBJ1-5; D is ambiguous. CDR3 length: 13 residues. CDR1 is SNHLY and CDR2 is FYNNEI in the germline V gene. V was shortened by 7 bases and J by 5 bases, with 12 bases between the two germline ends. The CDR3 sequence: CASKWSDYQPQHF. CDR3 bases: TGTGCCAGCAAGTGGTCAGATTATCAGCCCCAGCATTTT.

The V call is TRBV11-3, the J call TRBJ2-5; 9 nucleotides line up with TRBD2. V lost 2 bases and J lost 1; bases outside the gene matches: 17. This CDR3 spans 20 amino acids. CDR1 is SGHNT and CDR2 is YENEEA in the germline V gene. CDR3 coding DNA: TGTGCCAGCAGCTTACCAAATCTAGCGGGGTGGCGGGCCCGCCAAGAGACCCAGTACTTC. This codes for CASSLPNLAGWRARQETQYF.

The genes are TRBV28 and TRBJ2-3; TRBD1 is a possible D gene (5 bases). Per the germline V gene, CDR1 is MDHEN and CDR2 is SYDVKM. V lost 7 bases and J lost 2, with 10 bases in between. CDR3 length equals 13 residues. The CDR3 nucleotides read TGTGCCAGCATTGGGGCTAACACAGATACGCAGTATTTT. The encoded protein is CASIGANTDTQYF.

The CDR3 DNA sequence: TGTGCCAGTAGAGGACAGGTAGTTGAAAAACTGTTTTTT. Amino acid sequence: CASRGQVVEKLFF. J is TRBJ1-4 and V is TRBV19, with 7 bases lining up with TRBD1. The CDR3 is made up of 13 amino acids. In germline, CDR1 is LNHDA, CDR2 SQIVND (reference sequence). With V trimmed by 6 bases and J by 7 bases, 5 bases remained unmatched.

The chain carries TRBV5-1 and TRBJ2-3; a weak D match, TRBD1 (5 bases). The CDR3 spans 15 residues. Per germline, CDR1 SGHRS and CDR2 YFSETQ. Trimming shortened V by 2 bases and J by 3 bases, and 13 bases separated the two germline ends. Written as DNA, the CDR3 is TGCGCCAGCAGCTTCGCAGGGATAGGAACAGATACGCAGTATTTT. As protein: CASSFAGIGTDTQYF. The whole variable domain, filled in from reference TRBV5-1 and TRBJ2-3, reads KAGVTQTPRYLIKTRGQQVTLSCSPISGHRSVSWYQQTPGQGLQFLFEYFSETQRNKGNFPGRFSGRQFSNSRSEMNVSTLELGDSALYLCASSFAGIGTDTQYFGPGTRLTVL.

A few counts support this clone. The chain combines TRBV28 with TRBJ2-7, with 7 nucleotides matching TRBD2. CDR3 length: 17 amino acids. Germline loops: CDR1 MDHEN, CDR2 SYDVKM. V gave up 6 bases and J gave up 3 bases; unmatched junction bases: 17. The CDR3 DNA reads TGTGCCAGCAGCCCAGACAGTAGACTAGCCTTAAGCTACGAGCAGTACGTC. Its translation: CASSPDSRLALSYEQYV.

The J gene is TRBJ2-5, the V gene TRBV5-1; 9 bases align to TRBD1. V was pared by 0 bases and J by 5 bases, with 11 bases of the junction left unmatched. The CDR3 consists of 17 residues. The V gene's germline CDR1 is SGHRS and CDR2 YFSETQ. DNA for the CDR3: TGCGCCAGCAGCTTGGGACTTGGGGACAGGGATTCTGAGACCCAGTACTTC. The encoded protein is CASSLGLGDRDSETQYF.

The V and J genes are TRBV25-1 and TRBJ1-4, with D maybe TRBD1 (5 bases). Germline V lookup: CDR1 MGHDK, CDR2 SYGVNS. The CDR3 consists of 13 residues. Trimming pared 3 bases from V and 15 bases from J, leaving 17 bases between. In nucleotides, the CDR3 is TGTGCCAGCAGTGATGGGACGGGGGGGAACGTGTTTTTT. It translates to CASSDGTGGNVFF.

V usage is TRBV2 and J usage is TRBJ2-3, with 11 bases identical to TRBD2. The CDR3 loop spans 16 amino acids. The V and J ends lost 7 bases and 1 base, in that order; junction bases with no gene match: 7. CDR1 and CDR2 (germline): SNHLY, FYNNEI. DNA of the CDR3: TGTGCCAGCAACTTACTAGCGGGGGTTGGCACAGATACGCAGTATTTT. Protein: CASNLLAGVGTDTQYF.

This clone was counted a few times. The V call is TRBV6-1, the J call TRBJ2-5; D is perhaps TRBD2 (6 bases). The germline V gene has CDR1 MNHNS and CDR2 SASEGT. Trimming removed 2 bases from V and 4 bases from J, with 17 bases in between. The CDR3 runs to 16 residues. CDR3 protein: CASSETRLAYGETQYF. The CDR3 bases are TGTGCCAGCAGTGAAACACGGCTAGCGTACGGAGAGACCCAGTACTTC.

This chain links TRBV6-6 with TRBJ1-3; D ambiguous. CDR3 length equals 12 residues. Germline CDR1 MNHNY, CDR2 SVGAGI (reference sequence). V lost 6 bases and J lost 4, with 7 bases in between. CDR3 nucleotides: TGTGCCAGCAGCCCCGGGGGAAACACCATATATTTT. Its translation is CASSPGGNTIYF.

The chain combines TRBV11-2 with TRBJ2-7, with 10 bases aligning to TRBD2. Germline CDR1 SGHAT, CDR2 FQNNGV. V shed 1 base and J 4 bases; nucleotides not matched to a gene: 4. The CDR3 loop spans 15 amino acids. CDR3 region: CASSLVSGGTYEQYF. As DNA, the CDR3 is TGTGCCAGCAGCTTAGTTAGCGGGGGGACGTACGAGCAGTACTTC.

This chain uses TRBV25-1 with TRBJ2-1; D is possibly TRBD1 (6 bases). The length of the CDR3 is 13 residues. Deletions cut 3 bases from V and 8 bases from J, with 11 bases between. The V gene's germline CDR1 is MGHDK and CDR2 SYGVNS. The CDR3 DNA is TGTGCCAGCAGTGACGTCAGGGGTTATGAGCAGTTCTTC. Amino acids: CASSDVRGYEQFF.

V gene TRBV5-6 combines with J gene TRBJ2-3; 8 bases line up with TRBD1. Germline V gives CDR1 SGHDT, CDR2 YYEEEE. The CDR3 covers 16 residues. V shed 1 base and J 2 bases; nucleotides not matched to a gene: 6. The CDR3 is CASSLTTGAPTDTQYF. Written as DNA, the CDR3 is TGTGCCAGCAGCTTGACGACAGGGGCGCCCACAGATACGCAGTATTTT. Supplemented by reference TRBV5-6 and TRBJ2-3, the full variable domain reads DAGVTQSPTHLIKTRGQQVTLRCSPKSGHDTVSWYQQALGQGPQFIFQYYEEEERQRGNFPDRFSGHQFPNYSSELNVNALLLGDSALYLCASSLTTGAPTDTQYFGPGTRLTVL.

The chain couples TRBV7-2 to TRBJ2-5, with 8 bases lining up with TRBD2. V shed 1 base, J shed 3 bases, and the junction held 10 bases outside the gene matches. Germline V lookup: CDR1 SGHTA, CDR2 FQGNSA. The CDR3 spans 17 residues. The CDR3: CASSLGRLRGDEETQYF. The CDR3 nucleotides read TGTGCCAGCAGCTTAGGCCGCTTGCGGGGGGACGAAGAGACCCAGTACTTC.

This sequence joins TRBV2 and TRBJ2-7; D perhaps matches TRBD1 (6 bases). Trimming removed 7 bases at V and 3 bases at J, with 13 bases between. Germline CDR1 reads SNHLY; CDR2 reads FYNNEI. The CDR3 length is 13 residues. CDR3 residues: CASKPDRDYEQYF. In DNA, the CDR3 is TGTGCCAGCAAACCGGACAGAGACTACGAGCAGTACTTC.

The rearrangement links TRBV19 to TRBJ1-4; D gene uncertain. V dropped 11 bases and J dropped 0 bases, with 19 bases sitting between them. Germline lookup yields CDR1 LNHDA and CDR2 SQIVND (reference sequence). This CDR3 spans 16 amino acids. CDR3 sequence (DNA): TGTGCCTGCAGCATGAGCAGGTCGGCAACTAATGAAAAACTGTTTTTT. Protein sequence: CACSMSRSATNEKLFF.

This sequence joins TRBV28 and TRBJ1-1; the D is unclear. The V gene's germline CDR1 is MDHEN and CDR2 SYDVKM. V lost 6 bases and J 2 bases, leaving 10 bases between the germline ends. The CDR3 contains 13 residues. CDR3 coding DNA: TGTGCCAGCAGGATTGGGCCTAACACTGAAGCTTTCTTT. It translates to CASRIGPNTEAFF.

The chain carries TRBV11-2 and TRBJ1-5; weak D call: TRBD1 (5 bases). Trimming pared 3 bases from V and 8 bases from J, leaving 14 bases between. The CDR3 is 14 residues long. Germline V gene sequence: CDR1 SGHAT, CDR2 FQNNGV. CDR3 bases: TGTGCCAGCAGCTTGGAAGGGGAAAGGGAGCCCCAGCATTTT. It encodes CASSLEGEREPQHF. Drawing the rest from reference TRBV11-2 and TRBJ1-5, the complete variable domain is EAGVAQSPRYKIIEKRQSVAFWCNPISGHATLYWYQQILGQGPKLLIQFQNNGVVDDSQLPKDRFSAERLKGVDSTLKIQPAKLEDSAVYLCASSLEGEREPQHFGDGTRLSIL.

The chain is built from TRBV6-2 or TRBV6-3 and TRBJ1-5; D is uncertain. The germline V gene encodes CDR1 MNHEY and CDR2 SVGEGT. CDR3 length: 13 residues. V was pared by 4 bases and J by 5 bases, with 9 bases between. CDR3 sequence reads: CASSLADYQPQHF. DNA of the CDR3: TGTGCCAGCAGTTTGGCAGATTATCAGCCCCAGCATTTT.

V gene TRBV5-1 combines with J gene TRBJ2-1, with D tentatively TRBD1 (5 bases). CDR3 length equals 11 residues. V lost 2 bases and J lost 14, with 11 bases in between. CDR1 and CDR2 (germline): SGHRS, YFSETQ. CDR3 sequence (DNA): TGCGCCAGCAGCTTCGTTCAGGGTAAGTTCTTC. It specifies CASSFVQGKFF.